This passage covers 2 T cell receptor beta chains from one sample sequenced in a study of blood T cells in healthy people across ages. Next came a second PCR, run for about 6 to 11 cycles, which used a sample-barcoded 5' primer along with a J-beta primer mix. TCRdb reprocessed the 5' RACE reads with MiXCR, giving one entry per CDR3 protein. Here the sample spans 800,000 to 1,000,000 distinct CDR3 sequences, roughly 48% being singletons. The sequenced material came from blood. Receptors originate from a man aged 30-40 years in good health.

CDR3 amino acids: CSARNGQITTGELFF. CDR3 coding DNA: TGCAGTGCTAGGAATGGACAGATAACCACCGGGGAGCTGTTTTTT. J is TRBJ2-2 and V is TRBV20-1, with D possibly matching TRBD1 (6 bases). CDR3 length: 15 residues. CDR1 DFQATT and CDR2 SNEGSKA come from the germline V gene (reference sequence). V lost 3 bases to trimming and J lost 4 bases, with 15 bases between them.

This clonotype came up once. V gene TRBV6-1 combines with J gene TRBJ2-3; D may be TRBD1 or TRBD2 (5 bases each). V lost 4 bases to trimming and J lost 2 bases, with 13 bases between them. CDR3 length equals 15 residues. The germline CDR1 and CDR2 sequences are MNHNS and SASEGT. CDR3 in DNA: TGTGCCAGCAGTGCCTTGGGGGTTGACACAGATACGCAGTATTTT. Translation: CASSALGVDTDTQYF.